The entry below describes one T cell receptor beta chain. Its target is not known. This entry belongs to a study of T cell responses to AZD1222 COVID-19 vaccine. The study's findings and limits: Females outnumbered males among donors, who were mostly white British; clonal diversity was possibly underestimated. Baseline antibody screening turned up just a handful of seropositive AZD1222 recipients. Reportedly, close to half of spike-specific TCRs are directed against unmutated variant regions.

V shed 7 bases, J shed 6 bases, and the junction held 8 bases outside the gene matches. CDR1 LGHNT and CDR2 FRNRAP come from the germline V gene. This CDR3 is 14 amino acids long. Second doses at about 4 or about 12 weeks were pooled. Assay: immunoSEQ multiplex PCR; the TCRdb copy retains only in-frame clones and omits some. The sample lists under 95,000 clones; around 88% were seen once. The source material was peripheral blood, sampled 28 days after the second AZD1222 dose. This TCR derives from an adult who received the AZD1222 COVID-19 vaccine. The chain joins TRBV12-5 to TRBJ1-5; TRBD1 matches at 8 bases. CDR3 nucleotides: TGTGCTAGTGCCGGGACAGGCGGGGGTCAGCCCCAGCATTTT. Protein sequence: CASAGTGGGQPQHF.